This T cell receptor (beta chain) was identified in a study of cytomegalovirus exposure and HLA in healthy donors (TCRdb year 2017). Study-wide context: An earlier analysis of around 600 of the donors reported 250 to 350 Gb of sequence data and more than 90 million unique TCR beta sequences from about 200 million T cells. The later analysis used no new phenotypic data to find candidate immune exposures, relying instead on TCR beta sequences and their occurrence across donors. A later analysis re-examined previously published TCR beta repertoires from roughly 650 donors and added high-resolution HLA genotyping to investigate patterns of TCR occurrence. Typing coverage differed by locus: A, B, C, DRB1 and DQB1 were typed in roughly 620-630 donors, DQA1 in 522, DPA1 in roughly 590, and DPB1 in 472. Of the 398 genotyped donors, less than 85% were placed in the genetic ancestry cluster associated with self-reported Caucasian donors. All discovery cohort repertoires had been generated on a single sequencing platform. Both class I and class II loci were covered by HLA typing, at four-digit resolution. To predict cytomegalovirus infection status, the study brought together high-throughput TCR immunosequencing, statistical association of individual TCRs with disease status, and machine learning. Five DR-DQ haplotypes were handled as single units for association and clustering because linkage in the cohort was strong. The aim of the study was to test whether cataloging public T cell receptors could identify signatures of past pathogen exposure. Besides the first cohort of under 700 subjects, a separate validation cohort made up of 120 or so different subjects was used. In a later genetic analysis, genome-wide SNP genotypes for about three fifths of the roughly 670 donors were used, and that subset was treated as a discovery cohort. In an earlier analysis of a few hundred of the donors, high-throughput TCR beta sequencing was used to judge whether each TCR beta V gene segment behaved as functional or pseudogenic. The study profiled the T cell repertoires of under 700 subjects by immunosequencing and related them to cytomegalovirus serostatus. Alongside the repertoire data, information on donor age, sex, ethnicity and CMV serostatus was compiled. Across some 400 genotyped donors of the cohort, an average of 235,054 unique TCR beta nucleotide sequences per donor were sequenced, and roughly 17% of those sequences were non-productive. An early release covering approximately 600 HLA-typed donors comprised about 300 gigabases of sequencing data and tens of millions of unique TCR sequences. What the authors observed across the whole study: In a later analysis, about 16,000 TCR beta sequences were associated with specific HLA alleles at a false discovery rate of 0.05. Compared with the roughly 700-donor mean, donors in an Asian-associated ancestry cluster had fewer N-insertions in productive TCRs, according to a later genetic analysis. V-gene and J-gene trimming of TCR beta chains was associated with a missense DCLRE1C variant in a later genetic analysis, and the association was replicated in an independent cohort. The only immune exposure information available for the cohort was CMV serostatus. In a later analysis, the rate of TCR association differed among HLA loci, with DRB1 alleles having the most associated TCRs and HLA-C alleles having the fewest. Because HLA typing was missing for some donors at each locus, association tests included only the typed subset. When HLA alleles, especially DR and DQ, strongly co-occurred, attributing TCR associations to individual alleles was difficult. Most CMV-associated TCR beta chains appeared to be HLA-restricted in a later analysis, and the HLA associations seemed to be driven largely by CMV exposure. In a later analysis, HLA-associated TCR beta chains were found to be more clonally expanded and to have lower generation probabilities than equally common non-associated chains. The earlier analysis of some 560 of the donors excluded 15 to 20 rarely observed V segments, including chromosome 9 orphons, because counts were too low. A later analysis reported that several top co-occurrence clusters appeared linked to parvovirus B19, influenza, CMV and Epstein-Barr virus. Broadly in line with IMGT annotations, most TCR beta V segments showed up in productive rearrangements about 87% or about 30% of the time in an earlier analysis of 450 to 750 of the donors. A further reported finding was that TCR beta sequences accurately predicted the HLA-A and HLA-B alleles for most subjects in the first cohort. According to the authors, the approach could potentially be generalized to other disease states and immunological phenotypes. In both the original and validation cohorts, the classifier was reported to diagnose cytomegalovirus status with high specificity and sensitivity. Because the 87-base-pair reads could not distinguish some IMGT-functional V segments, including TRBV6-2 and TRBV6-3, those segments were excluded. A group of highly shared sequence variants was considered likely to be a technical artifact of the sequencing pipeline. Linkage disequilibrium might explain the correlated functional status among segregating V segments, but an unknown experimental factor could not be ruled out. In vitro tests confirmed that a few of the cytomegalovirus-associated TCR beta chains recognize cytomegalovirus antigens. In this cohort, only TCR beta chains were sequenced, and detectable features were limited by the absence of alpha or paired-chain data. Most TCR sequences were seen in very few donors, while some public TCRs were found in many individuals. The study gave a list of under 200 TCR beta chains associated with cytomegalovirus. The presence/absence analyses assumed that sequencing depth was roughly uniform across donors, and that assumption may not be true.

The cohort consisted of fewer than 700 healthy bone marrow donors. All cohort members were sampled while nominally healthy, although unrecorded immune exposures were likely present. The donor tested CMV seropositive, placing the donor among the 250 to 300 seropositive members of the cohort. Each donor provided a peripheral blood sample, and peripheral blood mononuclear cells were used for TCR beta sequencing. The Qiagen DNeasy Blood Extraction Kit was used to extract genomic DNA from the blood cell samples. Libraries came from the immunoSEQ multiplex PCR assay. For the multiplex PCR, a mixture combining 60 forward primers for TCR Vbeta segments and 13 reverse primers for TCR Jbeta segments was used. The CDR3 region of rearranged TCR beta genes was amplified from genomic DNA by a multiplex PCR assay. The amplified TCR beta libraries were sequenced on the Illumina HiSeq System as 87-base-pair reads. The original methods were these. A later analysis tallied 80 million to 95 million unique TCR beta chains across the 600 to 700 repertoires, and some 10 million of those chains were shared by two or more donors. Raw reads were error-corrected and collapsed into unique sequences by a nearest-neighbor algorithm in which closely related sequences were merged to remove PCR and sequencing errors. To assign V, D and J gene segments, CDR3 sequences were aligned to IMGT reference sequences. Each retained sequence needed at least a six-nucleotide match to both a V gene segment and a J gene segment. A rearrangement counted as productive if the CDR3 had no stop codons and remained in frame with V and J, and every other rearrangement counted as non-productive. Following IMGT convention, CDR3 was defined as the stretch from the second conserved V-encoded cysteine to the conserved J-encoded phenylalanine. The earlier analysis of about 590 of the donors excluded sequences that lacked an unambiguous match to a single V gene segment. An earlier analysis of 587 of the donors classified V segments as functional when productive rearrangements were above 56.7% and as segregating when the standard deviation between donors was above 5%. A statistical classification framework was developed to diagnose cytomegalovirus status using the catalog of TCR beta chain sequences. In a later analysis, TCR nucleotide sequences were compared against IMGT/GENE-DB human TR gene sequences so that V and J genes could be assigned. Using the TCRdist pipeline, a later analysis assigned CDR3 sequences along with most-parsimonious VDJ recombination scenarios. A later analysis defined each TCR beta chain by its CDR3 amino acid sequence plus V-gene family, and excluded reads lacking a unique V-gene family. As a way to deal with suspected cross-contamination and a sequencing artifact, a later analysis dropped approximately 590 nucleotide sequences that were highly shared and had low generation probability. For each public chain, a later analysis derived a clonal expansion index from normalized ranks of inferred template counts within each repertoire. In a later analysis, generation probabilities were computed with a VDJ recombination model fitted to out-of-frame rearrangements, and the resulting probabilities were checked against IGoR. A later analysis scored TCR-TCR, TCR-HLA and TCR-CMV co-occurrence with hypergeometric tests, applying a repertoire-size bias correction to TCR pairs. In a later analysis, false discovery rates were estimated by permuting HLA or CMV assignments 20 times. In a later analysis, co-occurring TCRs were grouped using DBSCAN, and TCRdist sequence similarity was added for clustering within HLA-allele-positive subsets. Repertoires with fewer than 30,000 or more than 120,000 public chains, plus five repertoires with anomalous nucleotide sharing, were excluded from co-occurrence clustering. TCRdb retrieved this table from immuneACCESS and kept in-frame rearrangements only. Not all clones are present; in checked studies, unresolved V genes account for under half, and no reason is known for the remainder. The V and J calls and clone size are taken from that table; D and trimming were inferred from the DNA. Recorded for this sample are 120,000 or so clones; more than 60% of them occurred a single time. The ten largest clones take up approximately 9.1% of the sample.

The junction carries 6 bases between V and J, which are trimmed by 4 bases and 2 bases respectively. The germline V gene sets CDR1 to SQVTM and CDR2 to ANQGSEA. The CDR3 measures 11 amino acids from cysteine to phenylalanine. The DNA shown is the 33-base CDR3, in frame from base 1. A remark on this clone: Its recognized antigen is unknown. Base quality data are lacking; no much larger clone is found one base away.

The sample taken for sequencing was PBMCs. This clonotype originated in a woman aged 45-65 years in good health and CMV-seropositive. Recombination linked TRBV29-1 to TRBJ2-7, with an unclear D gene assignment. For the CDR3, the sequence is CSVGSTYEQYF. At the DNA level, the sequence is TGCAGCGTTGGGAGCACCTACGAGCAGTACTTC.